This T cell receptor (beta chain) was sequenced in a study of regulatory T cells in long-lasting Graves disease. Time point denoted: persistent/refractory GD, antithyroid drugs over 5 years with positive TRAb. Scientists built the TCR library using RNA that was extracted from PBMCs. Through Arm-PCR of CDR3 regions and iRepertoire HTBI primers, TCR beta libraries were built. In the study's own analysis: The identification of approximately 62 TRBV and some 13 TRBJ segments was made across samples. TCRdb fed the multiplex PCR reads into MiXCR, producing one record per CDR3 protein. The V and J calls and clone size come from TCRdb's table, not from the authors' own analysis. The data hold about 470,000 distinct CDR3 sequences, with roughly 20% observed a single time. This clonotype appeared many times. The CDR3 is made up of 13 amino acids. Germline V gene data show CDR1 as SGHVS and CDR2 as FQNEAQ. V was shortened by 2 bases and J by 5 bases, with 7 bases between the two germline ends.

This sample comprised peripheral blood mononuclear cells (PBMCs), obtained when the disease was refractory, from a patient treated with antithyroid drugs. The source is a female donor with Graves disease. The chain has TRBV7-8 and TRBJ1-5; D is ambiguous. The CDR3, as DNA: TGTGCCAGCAGCTTATACTTGGATCAGCCCCAGCATTTT. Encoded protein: CASSLYLDQPQHF.